Below, one T cell receptor (beta chain) is given with its context. Its cognate antigen is unknown. This sample is part of a study of a mutant IDH1 vaccine in newly diagnosed glioma. This CDR3 is 14 amino acids long. Germline V gives CDR1 GTSNPN, CDR2 SVGIG (reference sequence). The V gene end was trimmed by 5 bases and the J gene end by 4 bases; junction bases not matched to a gene: 10. Profiling relied on immunoSEQ multiplex PCR, and the TCRdb table lists in-frame clones only, not all of them. Of tens of thousands of clones listed, about four fifths are singletons. Described time point: week 35, safety follow-up. Vaccinated patients received 300 ug of mutant IDH1 20-mer peptide per dose, with topical imiquimod. Eight vaccinations went to patients in weeks 1, 3, 5, 7, 11, 15, 19, 23.

This material consisted of PBMCs, taken from a glioma patient whose treatment included an IDH1 peptide vaccine. The gene calls are TRBV30 and TRBJ1-1; 7 bases map to TRBD1. This clonotype originated in a man in his forties with glioma. DNA of the CDR3: TGTGCCTGGTTTATACAGGGGCCGGGCACTGAAGCTTTCTTT. Translation: CAWFIQGPGTEAFF.